This section outlines one T cell receptor (beta chain) sequence together with its context. Its cognate antigen is unknown. The data stem from a study of shared clonotypes between healthy human individuals. Broader study findings: Naive CD4 clonotypes overlapped across a few donors at around 5%.

The germline V gene encodes CDR1 LNHDA and CDR2 SQIVND (reference sequence). The CDR3 spans 14 residues. Between the trimmed V and J ends, which lost 9 bases and 7 bases, there was a span of 18 bases. The repertoire was sequenced with immunoSEQ multiplex PCR; TCRdb's copy has only in-frame clones and lacks some. The table shows 2,500,000 or so clones, with around nine tenths occurring only once. The source of this sequence is a man aged 18 to 30 in good health. The V call is TRBV19, the J call TRBJ1-4; D is possibly TRBD1 (5 bases). Sequencing input: naive CD4+ T cells sorted from blood. Regarding subset: CD45RA+ positively selected. As DNA, the CDR3 is TGTGCCAGCCTACCCGGGGGGTATGGTGAAAAACTGTTTTTT. Translating it yields CASLPGGYGEKLFF.